The 2 T cell receptor beta chains reported below all come from one sample, sequenced in a study of early T cells in non-severe SARS-CoV-2 infection. TCRdb recomputed calls from the 5' RACE reads with MiXCR, one row per CDR3 protein. The data contain 55,000 to 70,000 distinct CDR3 sequences, more than 3.5% of them singletons. Specimen: whole blood, collected at baseline. These receptors were obtained from an adult who was a healthcare worker with PCR-confirmed SARS-CoV-2 infection or an uninfected control (not recorded which). The donor label of this sample is uncertain.

The sample holds many counts of this clonotype. The CDR3 DNA sequence: TGCGCCAGCAGCTTGGACGGGCAGTTAAACTATGGCTACACCTTC. Translating gives CASSLDGQLNYGYTF. This chain joins TRBV5-1 and TRBJ1-2; D remains ambiguous. CDR3 size: 15 residues. V gave up 0 bases and J gave up 2 bases, with 11 bases separating them. CDR1 is SGHRS, CDR2 YFSETQ, per germline.

The sample holds many counts of this clonotype. The chain joins TRBV7-2 to TRBJ2-7, with 7 bases matching TRBD1. The junction had 26 bases not matched to a gene; V was cut back by 5 bases and J by 10 bases. CDR1 and CDR2 (germline): SGHTA, FQGNSA. The CDR3 covers 18 residues. DNA for the CDR3: TGTGCCAGCAGCCCGGACAGGAGGCAAGGGGCGGCCCTGGGAGCCCAGTACTTC. Its translation: CASSPDRRQGAALGAQYF.